The 28 T cell receptor beta chains below come from one sample, sequenced in a study of T cells after posttransplantation cyclophosphamide. TCRdb's table, derived via immunoSEQ multiplex PCR, lists solely in-frame clones and lacks some. Of 47,000 or so clones in the sample, around nine tenths were seen once. Material: PBMCs. Receptors originate from a woman between 50 and 59 years old in good health and a related stem cell transplant donor.

CDR3 protein: CSVGDSKPEQYF. CDR3 nucleotides: TGCAGCGTTGGAGACAGTAAACCCGAGCAGTACTTC. The V and J genes are TRBV29-1 and TRBJ2-7; the D gene is possibly TRBD1 (5 bases). The V and J ends lost 4 bases and 6 bases respectively, with 13 bases between them. CDR3 length: 12 amino acids. CDR1 SQVTM and CDR2 ANQGSEA come from the germline V gene.

The V and J genes are TRBV7-2 and TRBJ2-5; a weak D match, TRBD1 (6 bases). Germline V lookup: CDR1 SGHTA, CDR2 FQGNSA. There are 16 residues in the CDR3. V shed 5 bases and J shed 1 base, with 17 bases lying between them. The CDR3 bases are TGTGCCAGCAGCCGGGTGGGGGCACCACGCCAAGAGACCCAGTACTTC. It is translated as CASSRVGAPRQETQYF. The variable domain in full, with the rest retrieved from reference TRBV7-2 and TRBJ2-5, is GAGVSQSPSNKVTEKGKDVELRCDPISGHTALYWYRQSLGQGLEFLIYFQGNSAPDKSGLPSDRFSAERTGGSVSTLTIQRTQQEDSAVYLCASSRVGAPRQETQYFGPGTRLLVL.

V is TRBV4-1 and J is TRBJ2-5; the D gene is possibly TRBD2 (5 bases). Germline V gene lookup returns CDR1 MGHRA and CDR2 YSYEKL. Trimming shortened V by 0 bases and J by 5 bases, and 13 bases separated the two germline ends. CDR3 length equals 15 residues. This chain's CDR3 is CASSQDPGDGETQYF. The CDR3 DNA reads as TGCGCCAGCAGCCAAGATCCCGGGGATGGGGAGACCCAGTACTTC.

The chain combines TRBV18 with TRBJ1-1, with D possibly matching TRBD1 (5 bases). There are 17 residues in the CDR3. CDR1 is KGHSH, CDR2 LQKENI, per germline. Trimming left V 2 bases short and J 7 bases short, with 23 bases between. The CDR3 sequence: CASSPRAGDPESGEAFF. CDR3 nucleotides: TGTGCCAGCTCACCAAGGGCGGGGGACCCAGAAAGCGGTGAAGCTTTCTTT.

The V and J genes are TRBV13 and TRBJ1-5; a weak D match, TRBD1 (5 bases). The germline V gene encodes CDR1 PRHDT and CDR2 FYEKMQ (reference sequence). This CDR3 contains 16 residues. V lost 0 bases, J lost 9 bases, and 18 bases lay in between. The CDR3 spells CASSLGRTPNGGPQHF. CDR3 DNA: TGTGCCAGCAGCTTAGGCAGGACTCCGAACGGGGGGCCCCAGCATTTT.

This clone has just a few counts. The chain combines TRBV6-5 with TRBJ1-2; D may be TRBD1 (6 bases). The CDR3 totals 12 residues. The V end lost 5 bases, the J end lost 8 bases, and 12 bases lay between the germline ends. Germline V CDR1 and CDR2: MNHEY, SVGAGI. CDR3 sequence (DNA): TGTGCCAGCAGTCAGGGGAGAGGGGGCTACACCTTC. Translated: CASSQGRGGYTF.

The chain links TRBV19 to TRBJ1-6; 9 bases agree with TRBD1. V gave up 8 bases and J gave up 13 bases; unmatched junction bases: 15. Germline values: CDR1 LNHDA, CDR2 SQIVND (reference sequence). CDR3 length: 15 residues. The CDR3 loop reads CASAGTGRGPLPLHF. Written as DNA, the CDR3 is TGTGCCAGTGCCGGGACAGGGAGGGGACCTCTGCCCCTCCACTTT.

The J gene is TRBJ1-1, the V gene TRBV2, with a tentative D call TRBD1 (5 bases). Germline V lookup: CDR1 SNHLY, CDR2 FYNNEI. The length of the CDR3 is 15 residues. Trimming cost V 7 bases and J 2 bases, with 17 bases left between them. The CDR3 coding sequence is TGTGCCAGCAAGGACAATTTAATCTTAAACACTGAAGCTTTCTTT. Its translation is CASKDNLILNTEAFF. Full variable domain (rest looked up from reference TRBV2 and TRBJ1-1): EPEVTQTPSHQVTQMGQEVILRCVPISNHLYFYWYRQILGQKVEFLVSFYNNEISEKSEIFDDQFSVERPDGSNFTLKIRSTKLEDSAMYFCASKDNLILNTEAFFGQGTRLTVV.

The gene calls are TRBV5-1 and TRBJ2-5; D may be TRBD2 (6 bases). The CDR3 loop spans 14 amino acids. Trimming shortened V by 4 bases and J by 0 bases, and 10 bases separated the two germline ends. Germline-derived CDR1 and CDR2 are SGHRS and YFSETQ. CDR3 residues: CASSDGTHQETQYF. The CDR3, as DNA: TGCGCCAGCAGCGACGGGACTCACCAAGAGACCCAGTACTTC.

This clone was seen only once. V usage is TRBV11-2 and J usage is TRBJ2-3, with TRBD1 matching 10 bases. The CDR3 length is 16 residues. Germline values: CDR1 SGHAT, CDR2 FQNNGV. V dropped 5 bases and J dropped 5; count of bases not matched to a gene: 10. The CDR3 loop is CASSQSGTGVQDTQYF. CDR3 in DNA: TGTGCCAGCAGCCAGAGCGGGACAGGGGTGCAAGATACGCAGTATTTT.

The CDR3 DNA is TGTGCCAGCACCTCCGGACAGCCCTCGAACACCGGGGAGCTGTTTTTT. Its protein product is CASTSGQPSNTGELFF. V is TRBV5-4 and J is TRBJ2-2; D may be TRBD1 (6 bases). V lost 6 bases to trimming and J lost 0 bases, with 15 bases between them. Germline V lookup: CDR1 SGHNT, CDR2 YYREEE (reference sequence). The CDR3 covers 16 residues.

This chain connects TRBV12-5 to TRBJ2-3; tentatively, D is TRBD2 (6 bases). The length of the CDR3 is 17 residues. The V end lost 0 bases, the J end lost 0 bases, and 13 bases lay between the germline ends. Germline values: CDR1 LGHNT, CDR2 FRNRAP. The DNA of the CDR3 is TGTGCTAGTGGTTTGGTGTCCGGGAGCCTTAGCACAGATACGCAGTATTTT. It translates to CASGLVSGSLSTDTQYF.

V and J are TRBV6-1 and TRBJ2-7, with TRBD1 matching over 10 bases. The CDR3 runs 15 residues. V lost 4 bases and J lost 2; bases outside the gene matches: 5. Germline CDR1 MNHNS, CDR2 SASEGT. This CDR3 is CASSGLGQGAYEQYF. The CDR3 nucleotides read TGTGCCAGCAGTGGCCTTGGACAGGGGGCCTACGAGCAGTACTTC.

The V and J genes are TRBV7-9 and TRBJ2-7; 7 nucleotides agree with TRBD2. The germline V gene has CDR1 SEHNR and CDR2 FQNEAQ (reference sequence). The V gene end was trimmed by 1 base and the J gene end by 4 bases; junction bases not matched to a gene: 4. CDR3 length: 14 residues. The CDR3 protein is CASSLVGGAYEQYF. DNA for the CDR3: TGTGCCAGCAGCTTAGTGGGAGGGGCGTACGAGCAGTACTTC.

The V gene is TRBV7-3, the J gene TRBJ2-1; 8 nucleotides agree with TRBD1. Germline CDR1 and CDR2: SGHTA and FQGTGA. Trimming at V came to 5 bases and at J to 7 bases, leaving 10 bases not matched to a gene. The CDR3 sequence is 15 residues long. CDR3 loop: CASSPGQGKRNEQFF. In DNA form, the CDR3 reads TGTGCCAGCAGCCCCGGACAGGGTAAAAGAAATGAGCAGTTCTTC.

V gene TRBV9 combines with J gene TRBJ2-1; D is perhaps TRBD1 (8 bases). V was shortened by 0 bases and J by 1 base, with 26 bases between the two germline ends. The CDR3 contains 21 residues. CDR1 is SGDLS, CDR2 YYNGEE, per germline. The CDR3, as DNA: TGTGCCAGCAGCGTAGCCGGGGGGACAGGCGCTACTAGCAGATCCTACAATGAGCAGTTCTTC. Protein: CASSVAGGTGATSRSYNEQFF.

The V and J genes are TRBV7-8 and TRBJ2-7; TRBD2 might be the D (6 bases). CDR3 size: 18 residues. Germline loops: CDR1 SGHVS, CDR2 FQNEAQ. V was pared by 1 base and J by 1 base, with 20 bases between. The CDR3 coding sequence is TGTGCCAGCAGCTTAGTCCGGGGGTTTTGGTCTGAGTCCTACGAGCAGTACTTC. As protein: CASSLVRGFWSESYEQYF.

The V gene is TRBV9, the J gene TRBJ1-4; 7 nucleotides align to TRBD1. CDR1 is SGDLS, CDR2 YYNGEE, per germline. The CDR3 sequence is 14 residues long. J lost 8 bases, V lost 0 bases, and 4 bases had no gene match. The CDR3 loop reads CASSVGTGEEKLFF. The CDR3 nucleotides are TGTGCCAGCAGCGTAGGCACAGGGGAAGAAAAACTGTTTTTT. The whole variable domain, remainder taken from reference TRBV9 and TRBJ1-4, is DSGVTQTPKHLITATGQRVTLRCSPRSGDLSVYWYQQSLDQGLQFLIQYYNGEERAKGNILERFSAQQFPDLHSELNLSSLELGDSALYFCASSVGTGEEKLFFGSGTQLSVL.

This chain connects TRBV7-2 to TRBJ2-1; D not resolved. Trimming pared 3 bases from V and 6 bases from J, leaving 9 bases between. The CDR3 spans 13 residues. Germline assignment: CDR1 SGHTA and CDR2 FQGNSA. CDR3: CASSFNYINEQFF. CDR3 DNA: TGTGCCAGCAGCTTCAACTACATCAATGAGCAGTTCTTC.

V usage is TRBV7-3 and J usage is TRBJ2-2; TRBD2 agrees at 7 bases. The germline V gene has CDR1 SGHTA and CDR2 FQGTGA. This CDR3 spans 15 amino acids. V trimming: 3 bases; J trimming: 3 bases; junction bases outside the gene matches: 4. The CDR3 nucleotides read TGTGCCAGCAGCTTGGCTAGCGGATACACCGGGGAGCTGTTTTTT. The encoded protein is CASSLASGYTGELFF.

This chain uses TRBV5-1 with TRBJ2-7, with 7 bases identical to TRBD1. Germline CDR1 SGHRS, CDR2 YFSETQ. V was clipped by 0 bases and J by 2 bases; unmatched bases: 8. The CDR3 loop spans 16 amino acids. CDR3 loop: CASSLGARGTTYEQYF. The CDR3 DNA is TGCGCCAGCAGCTTGGGCGCCAGGGGGACCACCTACGAGCAGTACTTC. Filled out from reference TRBV5-1 and TRBJ2-7, the complete variable domain reads KAGVTQTPRYLIKTRGQQVTLSCSPISGHRSVSWYQQTPGQGLQFLFEYFSETQRNKGNFPGRFSGRQFSNSRSEMNVSTLELGDSALYLCASSLGARGTTYEQYFGPGTRLTVT.

The CDR3 loop is CASSQVAQAVNSPLHF. The CDR3 nucleotides are TGTGCCAGCAGCCAAGTGGCCCAGGCCGTCAATTCACCCCTCCACTTT. The chain carries TRBV14 and TRBJ1-6; D gene uncertain. Trimming took 1 base from V and 7 from J, leaving 14 bases between them. There are 16 residues in the CDR3. Germline V lookup: CDR1 SGHDN, CDR2 FVKESK.

The chain has TRBV7-9 and TRBJ1-2; 8 bases match TRBD1. Germline assignment: CDR1 SEHNR and CDR2 FQNEAQ (reference sequence). Losses at the gene ends were 2 bases for V and 6 bases for J; bases not matched to a gene: 2. There are 13 residues in the CDR3. CDR3 in DNA: TGTGCCAGCAGCTTATCAGGGGGCGATGGCTACACCTTC. Its translation is CASSLSGGDGYTF. The variable domain in full, completed from reference TRBV7-9 and TRBJ1-2, reads DTGVSQNPRHKITKRGQNVTFRCDPISEHNRLYWYRQTLGQGPEFLTYFQNEAQLEKSRLLSDRFSAERPKGSFSTLEIQRTEQGDSAMYLCASSLSGGDGYTFGSGTRLTVV.

V gene TRBV4-2 combines with J gene TRBJ1-5; 9 bases are a match to TRBD1. The germline CDR1 and CDR2 sequences are LGHNA and YNFKEQ. V shed 0 bases, J shed 4 bases, and the junction held 7 bases outside the gene matches. The CDR3 spans 17 residues. As DNA, the CDR3 is TGTGCCAGCAGCCAAGATGGGACAGGGCCTCCAAATCAGCCCCAGCATTTT. Its protein product is CASSQDGTGPPNQPQHF.

The chain links TRBV5-1 to TRBJ2-1; 8 bases match TRBD1. The V gene's germline CDR1 is SGHRS and CDR2 YFSETQ. Trimming at V came to 0 bases and at J to 9 bases, leaving 5 bases not matched to a gene. The CDR3 length is 14 residues. CDR3 nucleotides: TGCGCCAGCAGCTTGGATCCAGGGGGCGGTGAGCAGTTCTTC. Its protein is CASSLDPGGGEQFF.

The V call is TRBV5-1, the J call TRBJ2-3, with D perhaps TRBD1 (6 bases). The CDR3 runs 14 residues. CDR1 SGHRS and CDR2 YFSETQ come from the germline V gene. The V end lost 0 bases, the J end lost 6 bases, and 11 bases lay between the germline ends. The CDR3 DNA is TGCGCCAGCAGCTTGGCAGGGGCGGAGGATACGCAGTATTTT. Residues: CASSLAGAEDTQYF.

The genes are TRBV27 and TRBJ1-3; D gene ambiguous. V lost 3 bases to trimming and J lost 0 bases, with 9 bases between them. Germline V gene sequence: CDR1 MNHEY, CDR2 SMNVEV (reference sequence). The CDR3 runs to 15 residues. CDR3 amino acids: CASSFRRSSGNTIYF. As DNA, the CDR3 is TGTGCCAGCAGTTTTCGGCGGTCCTCTGGAAACACCATATATTTT.

The chain uses TRBV7-6 and TRBJ1-2; TRBD1 matches 7 bases. The CDR3 spans 17 residues. Germline CDR1 is SGHVS and CDR2 is FNYEAQ. Unmatched junction bases numbered 11, after V lost 2 bases and J lost 2 bases. The CDR3 DNA reads as TGTGCCAGCAGCTTAATGACAGGGCTGAGTGGAAACTATGGCTACACCTTC. It specifies CASSLMTGLSGNYGYTF.